This T cell receptor beta chain derives from a study of response to subunit inactivated influenza vaccine. Study-wide findings and caveats: That few new T cells are recruited by each seasonal influenza vaccination was the authors' suggestion.

TCRdb used MiXCR to reprocess the RT-PCR reads, holding one entry per CDR3 protein. The sample lists 800,000 to 1,000,000 distinct CDR3 sequences, 20% to 25% occurring once. The germline V gene has CDR1 DFQATT and CDR2 SNEGSKA (reference sequence). V shed 0 bases and J shed 2 bases, with 14 bases lying between them. The CDR3 spans 16 residues. A few counts support this clonotype. Its antigen is not known. The sample consisted of PBMCs from blood, taken 4 to 6 days after vaccination. This clonotype was sampled from a man in his forties or fifties who received an inactivated influenza vaccine. V is TRBV20-1 and J is TRBJ2-1, with D possibly being TRBD2 (6 bases). CDR3 residues: CSARELGGRTYNEQFF. CDR3 DNA: TGCAGTGCTAGAGAGTTAGGAGGGCGAACCTACAATGAGCAGTTCTTC.